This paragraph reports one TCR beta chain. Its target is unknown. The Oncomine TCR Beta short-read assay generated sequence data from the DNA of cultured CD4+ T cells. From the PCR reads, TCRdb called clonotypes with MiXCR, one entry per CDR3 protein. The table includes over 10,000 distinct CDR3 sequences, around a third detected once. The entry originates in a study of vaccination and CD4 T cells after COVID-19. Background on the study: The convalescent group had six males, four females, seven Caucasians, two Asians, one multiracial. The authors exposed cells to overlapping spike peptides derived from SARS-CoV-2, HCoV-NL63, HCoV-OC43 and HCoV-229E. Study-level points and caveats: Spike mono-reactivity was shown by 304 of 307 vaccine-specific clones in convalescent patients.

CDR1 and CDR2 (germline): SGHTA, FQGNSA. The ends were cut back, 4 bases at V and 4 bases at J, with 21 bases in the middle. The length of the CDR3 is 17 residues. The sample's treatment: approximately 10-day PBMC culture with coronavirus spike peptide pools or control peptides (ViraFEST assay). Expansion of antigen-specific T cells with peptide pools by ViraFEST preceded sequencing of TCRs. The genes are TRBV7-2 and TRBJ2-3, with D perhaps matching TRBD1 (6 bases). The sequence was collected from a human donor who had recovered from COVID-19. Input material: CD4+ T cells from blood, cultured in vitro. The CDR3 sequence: CASSSIWGRPGADTQYF. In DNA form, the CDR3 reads TGTGCCAGCAGCTCAATTTGGGGTCGTCCAGGGGCAGATACGCAGTATTTT.